These 2 T cell receptor beta chains originate from one sample sequenced in a study of cytomegalovirus exposure and HLA in healthy donors. Amplification used 60 Vbeta primers and 13 Jbeta primers. Only in-frame clones appear in the TCRdb table, and some are missing; sequencing was by immunoSEQ multiplex PCR. This table holds 160,000 or so clones, roughly 78% found once. The material sequenced was PBMCs. Receptors originate from a woman aged 35 to 49 in good health and CMV-seronegative.

The chain links TRBV11-2 to TRBJ1-3, with 9 nucleotides matching TRBD1. Germline lookup yields CDR1 SGHAT and CDR2 FQNNGV. CDR3 length: 15 amino acids. With V trimmed by 8 bases and J by 4 bases, 9 bases remained unmatched. This CDR3 is CASGPATGGGNTIYF. Written as DNA, the CDR3 is TGTGCCAGCGGACCCGCAACAGGGGGCGGAAACACCATATATTTT.

The chain combines TRBV5-1 with TRBJ2-7; possible D gene TRBD1, 6 bases. Germline CDR1 is SGHRS and CDR2 is YFSETQ. The CDR3 sequence is 14 residues long. V was clipped by 3 bases and J by 5 bases, with 15 bases between them. The CDR3 region is CASSWGQSVDEQYF. The CDR3 nucleotides read TGCGCCAGCAGCTGGGGGCAGTCTGTGGACGAGCAGTACTTC. Supplemented by reference TRBV5-1 and TRBJ2-7, the full variable domain reads KAGVTQTPRYLIKTRGQQVTLSCSPISGHRSVSWYQQTPGQGLQFLFEYFSETQRNKGNFPGRFSGRQFSNSRSEMNVSTLELGDSALYLCASSWGQSVDEQYFGPGTRLTVT.